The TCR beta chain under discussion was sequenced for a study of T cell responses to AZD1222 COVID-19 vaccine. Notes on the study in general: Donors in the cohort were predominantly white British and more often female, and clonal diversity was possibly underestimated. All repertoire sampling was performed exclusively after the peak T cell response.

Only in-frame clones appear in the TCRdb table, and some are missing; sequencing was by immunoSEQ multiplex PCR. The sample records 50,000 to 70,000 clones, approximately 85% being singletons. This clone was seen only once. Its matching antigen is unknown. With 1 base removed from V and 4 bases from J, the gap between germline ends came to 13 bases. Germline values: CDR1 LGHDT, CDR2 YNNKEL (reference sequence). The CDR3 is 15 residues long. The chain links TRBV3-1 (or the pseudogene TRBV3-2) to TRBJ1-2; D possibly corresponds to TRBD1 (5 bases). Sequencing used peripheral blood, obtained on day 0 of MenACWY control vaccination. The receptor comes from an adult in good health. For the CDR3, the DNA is TGTGCCAGCAGCCAAGCGGGGGAATCAGGCTATGGCTACACCTTC. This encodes CASSQAGESGYGYTF.